Below, 14 T cell receptor beta chains from the same sample are listed, as sequenced in a study of CD8 T cells in Susac syndrome. An amount of RNA that ranged from roughly 0.5 to 1 ug was reverse transcribed with random hexamers. In TCRdb, the immunoSEQ multiplex PCR reads were re-called with MiXCR into one record per CDR3 protein. The sample holds some 150,000 distinct CDR3 sequences, around 95% seen once. Sequencing used CD4+ T cells from PBMCs. Receptors originate from a human donor with Susac syndrome.

J is TRBJ2-3 and V is TRBV29-1; D is tentatively TRBD1 or TRBD2 (5 bases each). V lost 7 bases to trimming and J lost 2 bases, with 13 bases between them. Looked up from germline, CDR1 is SQVTM and CDR2 is ANQGSEA. CDR3 length: 13 amino acids. As DNA, the CDR3 is TGCAGCGGGGGGAGCCGGCACACAGATACGCAGTATTTT. Translation gives CSGGSRHTDTQYF.

Here the CDR3 reads CASTFGQANTEAFF. The CDR3 DNA sequence: TGTGCCAGCACTTTTGGACAGGCGAACACTGAAGCTTTCTTT. The chain couples TRBV2 to TRBJ1-1, with 7 bases identical to TRBD1. The germline CDR1 and CDR2 sequences are SNHLY and FYNNEI. J gave up 1 base and V 7 bases, and 6 bases lay outside the gene matches. CDR3 length: 14 amino acids.

The V call is TRBV2, the J call TRBJ1-5; no clear D. The CDR3 extends over 14 amino acids. V was cut by 3 bases and J by 2 bases, with 8 bases left in between. Germline V lookup: CDR1 SNHLY, CDR2 FYNNEI. CDR3 amino acids: CASSEAPGNQPQHF. In DNA form, the CDR3 reads TGTGCCAGCAGTGAGGCCCCTGGCAATCAGCCCCAGCATTTT.

This clonotype was counted a single time. The genes are TRBV5-1 and TRBJ2-7; D is perhaps TRBD2 (6 bases). Germline V gene sequence: CDR1 SGHRS, CDR2 YFSETQ. The CDR3 consists of 13 residues. The V and J ends lost 3 bases and 9 bases respectively, with 16 bases between them. For the CDR3, the DNA is TGCGCCAGCAGCTGGGACTGGGGCGGAATGCAGTACTTC. Encoded protein: CASSWDWGGMQYF.

This chain connects TRBV15 to TRBJ1-2; the D is unclear. Trimming stripped 4 bases from V and 4 bases from J, with 7 bases between. The CDR3 sequence is 12 residues long. The germline V gene encodes CDR1 LNHNV and CDR2 YYDKDF (reference sequence). The CDR3 DNA follows: TGTGCCACCAGCACCACAGCCTATGGCTACACCTTC. Translating it yields CATSTTAYGYTF.

J is TRBJ2-7 and V is TRBV10-3; tentative D call: TRBD2 (7 bases). This CDR3 has 14 amino acids. Germline CDR1 and CDR2: ENHRY and SYGVKD. The V end was cut by 6 bases, the J end by 4 bases, with 16 bases between. The DNA of the CDR3 is TGTGCCATCAGGGTGACTAGGGGGGGTTACGAGCAGTACTTC. Its translation: CAIRVTRGGYEQYF.

The gene calls are TRBV7-3 and TRBJ2-3; no reliable D call. CDR1 SGHTA and CDR2 FQGTGA come from the germline V gene. V was trimmed by 5 bases and J by 2 bases, leaving 8 bases between them. This CDR3 is built from 13 residues. The CDR3 coding sequence is TGTGCCAGCAGCCTAGACAACACAGATACGCAGTATTTT. This encodes CASSLDNTDTQYF.

The rearrangement joins TRBV6-4 to TRBJ2-1; no clear D gene. Trimming removed 2 bases at V and 12 bases at J, with 8 bases between. Germline CDR1 MRHNA, CDR2 SNTAGT. The CDR3 has 11 amino acids. CDR3 nucleotide sequence: TGTGCCAGCAGTGACGGGCCAAGGCAGTTCTTC. Amino acids: CASSDGPRQFF.

The chain carries TRBV7-9 and TRBJ2-6; D unclear. Germline V CDR1 and CDR2: SEHNR, FQNEAQ (reference sequence). The CDR3 covers 13 residues. V lost 5 bases to trimming and J lost 5 bases, with 7 bases between them. The DNA for the CDR3 is TGTGCCAGCAGCCCCGGAAGGGCCAACGTCCTGACTTTC. Protein product: CASSPGRANVLTF.

This clonotype appeared a single time. The chain couples TRBV29-1 to TRBJ2-3; the D gene is possibly TRBD1 (7 bases). Germline assignment: CDR1 SQVTM and CDR2 ANQGSEA. V was clipped by 4 bases and J by 2 bases, with 16 bases between them. The CDR3 has 15 residues. The CDR3 loop reads CSVVGGQTYTDTQYF. As DNA, the CDR3 is TGCAGCGTTGTGGGGGGACAGACCTACACAGATACGCAGTATTTT.

The chain carries TRBV23-1 and TRBJ2-7; 7 positions agree with TRBD2. TRBV23-1 is an ORF; its function is uncertain. The CDR3 loop spans 17 amino acids. V gave up 0 bases and J gave up 4 bases; unmatched junction bases: 12. CDR3 residues: CASSQSEVREAFYEQYF. The CDR3 DNA follows: TGCGCCAGCAGTCAATCGGAGGTACGGGAGGCCTTTTACGAGCAGTACTTC.

V is TRBV28 and J is TRBJ2-7; 7 nucleotides line up with TRBD1. Germline-derived CDR1 and CDR2 are MDHEN and SYDVKM. The CDR3 runs to 15 residues. Trimming removed 5 bases from V and 5 bases from J; junction bases left unmatched: 12. CDR3 in DNA: TGTGCCAGCAGTGCCTACAGGGGTAGTAGCGACGAGCAGTACTTC. Its translation is CASSAYRGSSDEQYF.

V usage is TRBV7-9 and J usage is TRBJ1-2; D might be TRBD1 (5 bases). Germline V gives CDR1 SEHNR, CDR2 FQNEAQ (reference sequence). V was pared by 5 bases and J by 2 bases, with 15 bases between. This CDR3 region has 15 residues. CDR3 sequence (DNA): TGTGCCAGCAGCCCCACCCGGGACGGAAACTATGGCTACACCTTC. Translating gives CASSPTRDGNYGYTF.

The genes are TRBV3-1 and TRBJ2-2; D remains ambiguous. V lost 7 bases and J 7 bases, leaving 7 bases between the germline ends. This CDR3 region has 11 residues. CDR1 LGHDT and CDR2 YNNKEL come from the germline V gene (reference sequence). The DNA for the CDR3 is TGTGCCAGCAATCTCGGCGGGGAGCTGTTTTTT. Amino acid sequence: CASNLGGELFF.